Below, 28 T cell receptor beta chains from the same sample are listed, as sequenced in a study of cytomegalovirus exposure and HLA in healthy donors. Researchers ran the PCR with 60 Vbeta and 13 Jbeta primers. The data were produced by immunoSEQ multiplex PCR, yet TCRdb's version contains in-frame clones alone and is incomplete. This repertoire includes about 130,000 clones. The sample taken for sequencing was PBMCs. These receptors all come from a man aged 18 to 30 in good health and CMV-seronegative.

The V gene is TRBV4-3, the J gene TRBJ2-3, with D possibly matching TRBD2 (6 bases). This CDR3 has 16 amino acids. CDR1 is LGHNA, CDR2 YSLEER, per germline. Trimming left V 4 bases short and J 4 bases short, with 18 bases between. CDR3 sequence (DNA): TGCGCCAGCAGCCCAGCCTGGGGGGACTTGCCAGATACGCAGTATTTT. It codes for CASSPAWGDLPDTQYF.

This chain joins TRBV10-3 and TRBJ2-7; TRBD1 agrees at 11 bases. Germline values: CDR1 ENHRY, CDR2 SYGVKD. This CDR3 contains 15 residues. Unmatched junction bases numbered 5, after V lost 1 base and J lost 6 bases. The CDR3 bases are TGTGCCATCAGTGAGTGGGGGACAGGGGGATCCGAGCAGTACTTC. Amino acid sequence: CAISEWGTGGSEQYF.

The chain combines TRBV15 with TRBJ2-7, with TRBD1 matching over 8 bases. J gave up 3 bases and V 6 bases, and 10 bases lay outside the gene matches. Germline loops: CDR1 LNHNV, CDR2 YYDKDF (reference sequence). The CDR3 totals 15 residues. CDR3 in DNA: TGTGCCACCAGTGGCCGACAGGGGAGAATCTACGAGCAGTACTTC. This sequence encodes CATSGRQGRIYEQYF. Combining the CDR3 with reference TRBV15 and TRBJ2-7 gives the whole variable domain DAMVIQNPRYQVTQFGKPVTLSCSQTLNHNVMYWYQQKSSQAPKLLFHYYDKDFNNEADTPDNFQSRRPNTSFCFLDIRSPGLGDTAMYLCATSGRQGRIYEQYFGPGTRLTVT.

The V and J genes are TRBV28 and TRBJ2-1, with unresolved D. This CDR3 has 14 residues. V lost 3 bases and J 6 bases, leaving 12 bases between the germline ends. Germline V gene data show CDR1 as MDHEN and CDR2 as SYDVKM. The CDR3 DNA reads TGTGCCAGCAGTTTGCGGCAAGTGACCAATGAGCAGTTCTTC. This encodes CASSLRQVTNEQFF.

As regards this clone: An end of the junction does not agree with germline; a read error may underlie this. The chain couples TRBV18 to TRBJ1-3; D may be TRBD1 (6 bases). The CDR3 length is 15 residues. Germline lookup yields CDR1 KGHSH and CDR2 LQKENI. CDR3 bases: TGTGCCAGCTCCCAACAGGGAGGGTCTGGAAAAACCATATATTTT. Its protein is CASSQQGGSGKTIYF.

The rearrangement links TRBV6-5 to TRBJ1-5; D remains unclear. This CDR3 is built from 13 residues. CDR1 and CDR2 from the germline V gene are MNHEY and SVGAGI. V gave up 11 bases and J gave up 4 bases, with 15 bases separating them. The CDR3 nucleotides are TGTGCCGCCGGCGGGTCTGGGAATCAGCCCCAGCATTTT. Protein: CAAGGSGNQPQHF.

As DNA, the CDR3 is TGTGCCAGTAGTATATTTATTTCGGGAAACGAAGCTTTCTTT. It is translated as CASSIFISGNEAFF. The V gene is TRBV19, the J gene TRBJ1-1; D ambiguous. Germline V lookup: CDR1 LNHDA, CDR2 SQIVND (reference sequence). The CDR3 contains 14 residues. The V gene lost 2 bases and the J gene lost 8 bases, with 15 bases spanning the gap.

The chain has TRBV27 and TRBJ2-7; 8 nucleotides align to TRBD1. The germline V gene encodes CDR1 MNHEY and CDR2 SMNVEV (reference sequence). V lost 5 bases to trimming and J lost 3 bases; unmatched junction nucleotides: 9. This CDR3 region has 15 residues. This CDR3 is CASSLRQDRVYEQYF. In DNA, the CDR3 is TGTGCCAGCAGTCTCCGACAGGACAGGGTCTACGAGCAGTACTTC.

The chain couples TRBV12-5 to TRBJ2-1; perhaps TRBD1 as D (6 bases). CDR3 length: 15 residues. The V end lost 1 base, the J end lost 15 bases, and 22 bases lay between the germline ends. The germline gives CDR1 LGHNT, CDR2 FRNRAP. The CDR3 region has the DNA TGTGCTAGTGGTTTGGCCGCCGACAGGCCCCTAGGGCTGTTCTTC. Amino acids: CASGLAADRPLGLFF.

J is TRBJ2-5 and V is TRBV2; perhaps TRBD2 as D (6 bases). The J call is uncertain, as TRBJ2-7 better fits the DNA end. Germline CDR1 reads SNHLY; CDR2 reads FYNNEI. This CDR3 spans 15 amino acids. DNA of the CDR3: TGTGCCAGCAGTCCGGGACTCCTAAGCTCCTACGAGCAGTACTTC. It is translated as CASSPGLLSSYEQYF.

The V gene is TRBV5-1, the J gene TRBJ2-7; 9 bases are shared with TRBD1. This CDR3 contains 15 residues. The V gene's germline CDR1 is SGHRS and CDR2 YFSETQ. The trim removed 1 base at V and 2 bases at J, leaving 4 bases unmatched. CDR3 sequence reads: CASSLIGTGPYEQYF. The CDR3 DNA is TGCGCCAGCAGCTTGATTGGGACAGGGCCCTACGAGCAGTACTTC.

This chain joins TRBV6-5 and TRBJ2-7; D may be TRBD2 (5 bases). The CDR3 loop spans 11 amino acids. The V end was cut by 9 bases, the J end by 7 bases, with 13 bases between. The germline CDR1 and CDR2 sequences are MNHEY and SVGAGI. CDR3 DNA: TGTGCCAGTTCCCACCGGGGAGAGCAGTACTTC. It is translated as CASSHRGEQYF.

V usage is TRBV14 and J usage is TRBJ1-3; D gene uncertain. The CDR3 covers 16 residues. Trimming removed 0 bases from V and 4 bases from J, with 13 bases in between. Germline lookup yields CDR1 SGHDN and CDR2 FVKESK. CDR3 protein: CASSQDPGVLGNTIYF. Written as DNA, the CDR3 is TGTGCCAGCAGCCAAGATCCCGGGGTGTTAGGAAACACCATATATTTT.

This sequence joins TRBV5-6 and TRBJ2-1; tentative D call: TRBD2 (5 bases). The CDR3 length is 15 residues. V was pared by 1 base and J by 8 bases, with 16 bases between. Germline-derived CDR1 and CDR2 are SGHDT and YYEEEE. The CDR3 is CASSLQLAWLYEQFF. The CDR3 DNA sequence: TGTGCCAGCAGCTTGCAGCTAGCTTGGTTGTATGAGCAGTTCTTC. The full variable domain, with the rest looked up from reference TRBV5-6 and TRBJ2-1, is DAGVTQSPTHLIKTRGQQVTLRCSPKSGHDTVSWYQQALGQGPQFIFQYYEEEERQRGNFPDRFSGHQFPNYSSELNVNALLLGDSALYLCASSLQLAWLYEQFFGPGTRLTVL.

The rearrangement links TRBV13 to TRBJ2-3, with D maybe TRBD2 (7 bases). Germline lookup yields CDR1 PRHDT and CDR2 FYEKMQ (reference sequence). The ends were cut back, 2 bases at V and 2 bases at J, with 14 bases in the middle. The CDR3 totals 16 residues. Here the CDR3 reads CASSLRIGGATDTQYF. CDR3 DNA sequence: TGTGCCAGCAGCTTAAGGATTGGGGGGGCCACAGATACGCAGTATTTT.

The chain has TRBV7-2 and TRBJ1-2; 12 nucleotides match TRBD1. CDR3 length equals 14 residues. The germline gives CDR1 SGHTA, CDR2 FQGNSA. V shed 5 bases, J shed 7 bases, and the junction held 5 bases outside the gene matches. CDR3 bases: TGTGCCAGCAGCCCGGGACAGGGGGCGTTTGGCTACACCTTC. Translated, it gives CASSPGQGAFGYTF.

This chain connects TRBV30 to TRBJ1-1; D may be TRBD1 (5 bases). CDR3 length: 13 amino acids. With 5 bases removed from V and 9 bases from J, the gap between germline ends came to 19 bases. Per the germline V gene, CDR1 is GTSNPN and CDR2 is SVGIG (reference sequence). The CDR3 bases are TGTGCCTGGTGCGGGGCCTTTGGGTCCCAAGCTTTCTTT. This gives the protein CAWCGAFGSQAFF.

The chain has TRBV13 and TRBJ2-7; 9 bases are a match to TRBD2. With 5 bases clipped from V and 5 bases from J, the junction kept 19 bases outside the gene matches. Germline V CDR1 and CDR2: PRHDT, FYEKMQ (reference sequence). The CDR3 runs to 18 residues. CDR3 loop: CASSRNQGRGGRWDEQYF. CDR3 DNA: TGTGCCAGCAGCCGCAATCAGGGGCGGGGGGGCCGGTGGGACGAGCAGTACTTC.

The chain carries TRBV5-6 and TRBJ2-1, with 12 bases that match TRBD2. CDR1 is SGHDT, CDR2 YYEEEE, per germline. Losses at the gene ends were 3 bases for V and 7 bases for J; bases not matched to a gene: 5. The CDR3 spans 15 residues. Written as DNA, the CDR3 is TGTGCCAGCAGCTCGGGACTAGCGGGTGCTAATGAGCAGTTCTTC. This encodes CASSSGLAGANEQFF.

The rearrangement uses TRBV28 and TRBJ2-4; 7 positions agree with TRBD2. Germline V lookup: CDR1 MDHEN, CDR2 SYDVKM. CDR3 length: 17 residues. Trimming cost V 3 bases and J 0 bases; bases outside gene matches: 8. The CDR3 sequence: CASSLRREPLAKNIQYF. CDR3 in DNA: TGTGCCAGCAGTTTGAGGCGGGAGCCTCTAGCCAAAAACATTCAGTACTTC.

This chain joins TRBV2 and TRBJ2-3, with D perhaps TRBD2 (6 bases). Germline CDR1 SNHLY, CDR2 FYNNEI. Trimming took off 2 bases at V and 2 bases at J, with 14 bases between the two ends. The CDR3 covers 16 residues. The CDR3 loop is CASSESQREPTDTQYF. The CDR3, as DNA: TGTGCCAGCAGTGAATCCCAACGGGAGCCCACAGATACGCAGTATTTT.

The gene calls are TRBV28 and TRBJ1-5, with no clear D. The germline V and J ends were trimmed by 6 bases and 0 bases, with 15 bases remaining between them. CDR1 and CDR2 (germline): MDHEN, SYDVKM. This CDR3 contains 16 residues. The chain's CDR3 is CASRPVVGRSNQPQHF. DNA of the CDR3: TGTGCCAGCAGACCCGTCGTCGGTCGTAGCAATCAGCCCCAGCATTTT.

V and J are TRBV6-5 and TRBJ1-1; no reliable D call. This CDR3 is 14 amino acids long. Germline V gene lookup returns CDR1 MNHEY and CDR2 SVGAGI. V gave up 2 bases and J gave up 0 bases, with 7 bases separating them. This CDR3 is CASSYGQMNTEAFF. For the CDR3, the DNA is TGTGCCAGCAGTTACGGGCAGATGAACACTGAAGCTTTCTTT.

The chain has TRBV2 and TRBJ1-2; D uncertain. V was shortened by 8 bases and J by 8 bases, with 21 bases between the two germline ends. This CDR3 contains 14 residues. Germline V gives CDR1 SNHLY, CDR2 FYNNEI. The CDR3 region is CASLRATIGGGYTF. CDR3 DNA: TGTGCCAGCTTAAGGGCGACAATAGGAGGAGGCTACACCTTC.

The chain couples TRBV6-1 to TRBJ1-5; possibly TRBD1 for D (5 bases). Germline values: CDR1 MNHNS, CDR2 SASEGT. This CDR3 has 15 amino acids. V was clipped by 1 base and J by 3 bases, with 10 bases between them. DNA for the CDR3: TGTGCCAGCAGTGAAGTGTGGGGGGACAATCAGCCCCAGCATTTT. The encoded protein is CASSEVWGDNQPQHF.

The chain carries TRBV30 and TRBJ1-2; no reliable D call. Germline V gene data show CDR1 as GTSNPN and CDR2 as SVGIG (reference sequence). The CDR3 has 14 residues. V lost 0 bases and J 6 bases, leaving 14 bases between the germline ends. The CDR3 region has the DNA TGTGCCTGGAGTGTAAGTGTGGGCGTGAATGGCTACACCTTC. It is translated as CAWSVSVGVNGYTF.

The V call is TRBV27, the J call TRBJ2-1, with 9 bases lining up with TRBD1. The ends lost 6 bases at V and 7 bases at J; junction bases unmatched: 4. This CDR3 is built from 13 residues. Germline CDR1 is MNHEY and CDR2 is SMNVEV (reference sequence). The CDR3: CASSRGQGNEQFF. CDR3 coding DNA: TGTGCCAGCAGCCGCGGACAGGGGAATGAGCAGTTCTTC.

This chain links TRBV28 with TRBJ2-3; tentative D call: TRBD1 (6 bases). Trimming stripped 5 bases from V and 0 bases from J, with 12 bases between. This CDR3 is built from 15 residues. Germline V gives CDR1 MDHEN, CDR2 SYDVKM. CDR3 amino acids: CASSPLGASTDTQYF. The CDR3 DNA reads as TGTGCCAGCAGTCCCCTGGGGGCCAGCACAGATACGCAGTATTTT.